The T cell receptor beta chain described here comes from a study of T cells in tuberculosis. The time point here: new active TB diagnosis, blood taken before or within 7 days of starting treatment. The germline CDR1 and CDR2 sequences are SGHRS and YFSETQ. Trimming removed 0 bases at V and 4 bases at J, with 19 bases between. This CDR3 spans 17 amino acids. The method was immunoSEQ multiplex PCR; TCRdb's version includes in-frame clones alone and lacks a portion of them. The table lists more than 35,000 clones, roughly 95% of them singletons, with almost 4.5% in the top ten. The receptor's source is an adult with tuberculosis. Sequenced here: PBMCs, sampled at tuberculosis diagnosis. The chain combines TRBV5-1 with TRBJ1-1; D is perhaps TRBD1 (5 bases). In nucleotides, the CDR3 is TGCGCCAGCAGCTTGGTTAGGGGAACCAGTTCAAGCACTGAAGCTTTCTTT. Translation gives CASSLVRGTSSSTEAFF. The variable domain in full, with the rest retrieved from reference TRBV5-1 and TRBJ1-1, is KAGVTQTPRYLIKTRGQQVTLSCSPISGHRSVSWYQQTPGQGLQFLFEYFSETQRNKGNFPGRFSGRQFSNSRSEMNVSTLELGDSALYLCASSLVRGTSSSTEAFFGQGTRLTVV.